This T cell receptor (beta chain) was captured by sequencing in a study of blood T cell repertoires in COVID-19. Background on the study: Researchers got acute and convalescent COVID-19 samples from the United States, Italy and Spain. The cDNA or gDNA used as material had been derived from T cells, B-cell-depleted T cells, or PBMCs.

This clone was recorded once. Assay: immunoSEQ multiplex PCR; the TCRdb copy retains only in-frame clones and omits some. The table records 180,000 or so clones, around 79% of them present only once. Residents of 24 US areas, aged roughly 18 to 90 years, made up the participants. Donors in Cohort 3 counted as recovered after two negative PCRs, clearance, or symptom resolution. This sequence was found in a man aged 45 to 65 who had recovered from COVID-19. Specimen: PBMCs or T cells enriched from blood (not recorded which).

CDR3 in amino acids: CASSPGRGFSGANVLTF. DNA for the CDR3: TGTGCCAGCAGCCCAGGCCGGGGGTTTTCTGGGGCCAACGTCCTGACTTTC. The chain joins TRBV7-3 to TRBJ2-6; TRBD2 might be the D (6 bases). V gave up 5 bases and J gave up 1 base, with 15 bases separating them. The CDR3 loop spans 17 amino acids. Per the germline V gene, CDR1 is SGHTA and CDR2 is FQGTGA. The full variable domain, completed using reference TRBV7-3 and TRBJ2-6, is GAGVSQTPSNKVTEKGKYVELRCDPISGHTALYWYRQSLGQGPEFLIYFQGTGAADDSGLPNDRFFAVRPEGSVSTLKIQRTERGDSAVYLCASSPGRGFSGANVLTFGAGSRLTVL.